This is a list of T cell receptor beta chains from one sample in a study of PD-1 blockade in classical Hodgkin lymphoma. Measured with immunoSEQ multiplex PCR; TCRdb has only the in-frame clones, and not every one. The sample gives under 45,000 clones, less than 75% of which show up once; 2.5% to 3.5% is in the top ten. The specimen was peripheral blood mononuclear cells (PBMCs), collected before the fourth cycle of nivolumab. The receptor source for this set is a human donor with classical Hodgkin lymphoma. Each CDR3 is given with its conserved first and last residue. A D gene is named only where the DNA matches it firmly. Not every row has a clone size; where given, it reads once, few, many or a size class.

v_call	d_call	clone_size	j_call	cdr3_aa	cdr3_nt
TRBV6-5	TRBD1	-	TRBJ2-5	CASSSSGTGGFETQYF	TGTGCCAGCAGTTCGTCCGGGACAGGGGGCTTCGAGACCCAGTACTTC
TRBV10-3	TRBD1	-	TRBJ2-1	CAISFSRQGYNEQFF	TGTGCCATCAGTTTTTCAAGACAGGGGTACAATGAGCAGTTCTTC
TRBV30	TRBD2	many	TRBJ2-1	CARTGGGPEQFF	TGTGCCAGGACGGGCGGGGGGCCTGAGCAGTTCTTC
TRBV4-1	TRBD2	-	TRBJ2-1	CASSAGASYNEQFF	TGCGCCAGCAGCGCGGGAGCATCCTACAATGAGCAGTTCTTC
TRBV6-5	-	-	TRBJ1-3	CASSSNVGNTIYF	TGTGCCAGCAGTTCGAACGTGGGAAACACCATATATTTT
TRBV9	TRBD2	-	TRBJ2-5	CASSVDPGGSSETQYF	TGTGCCAGCAGCGTAGACCCGGGGGGGTCTTCAGAGACCCAGTACTTC
TRBV10-3	-	few	TRBJ1-5	CAIRGTYNQPQHF	TGTGCCATCAGAGGGACATACAATCAGCCCCAGCATTTT
TRBV2	TRBD1	-	TRBJ1-2	CAAGGTGGVSGYTF	TGTGCCGCAGGTGGGACAGGGGGCGTGAGTGGCTACACCTTC
TRBV28	-	-	TRBJ1-2	CASSLGDYGYTF	TGTGCCAGCAGTTTGGGAGACTATGGCTACACCTTC
TRBV6-5	TRBD1	few	TRBJ1-5	CASGQGPNQPQHF	TGTGCCAGCGGACAGGGGCCCAATCAGCCCCAGCATTTT
TRBV29-1	TRBD2	once	TRBJ2-7	CSARRGGYEQYF	TGCAGCGCCAGACGGGGGGGTTACGAGCAGTACTTC
TRBV4-2	TRBD2	-	TRBJ2-1	CASSQDRLASYNEQFF	TGTGCCAGCAGCCAAGATAGACTAGCGAGCTACAATGAGCAGTTCTTC
TRBV5-6	TRBD1	-	TRBJ2-3	CASSSTGGTDTQYF	TGTGCCAGCAGCTCTACAGGGGGAACAGATACGCAGTATTTT
TRBV4-3	TRBD2	-	TRBJ2-5	CASSQGLAGGGETQYF	TGCGCCAGCAGCCAAGGGCTAGCGGGAGGGGGAGAGACCCAGTACTTC
TRBV5-1	TRBD1	-	TRBJ2-2	CASTRTGGNTGELFF	TGCGCCAGCACCCGGACAGGAGGAAACACCGGGGAGCTGTTTTTT
TRBV27	TRBD1	-	TRBJ2-5	CASSWDRGRSTQYF	TGTGCCAGCAGTTGGGACAGGGGTCGATCGACCCAGTACTTC
TRBV7-9	-	-	TRBJ1-4	CASSSRGATNEKLFF	TGTGCCAGCAGCTCGAGGGGGGCAACTAATGAAAAACTGTTTTTT
TRBV28	-	few	TRBJ2-2	CASSPTNTGELFF	TGTGCCAGCAGTCCCACCAACACCGGGGAGCTGTTTTTT
TRBV19	-	-	TRBJ2-3	CASSIEAGRTDTQYF	TGTGCCAGTAGTATAGAAGCGGGCCGCACAGATACGCAGTATTTT
TRBV2	-	many	TRBJ1-5	CASSSDTSNQPQHF	TGTGCCAGCAGTTCCGACACTAGCAATCAGCCCCAGCATTTT
TRBV11-2	-	-	TRBJ2-7	CASSLDGGLYEQYF	TGTGCCAGCAGCTTAGATGGGGGGCTCTACGAGCAGTACTTC
TRBV19	-	few	TRBJ1-5	CASSIGGTNNQPQHF	TGTGCCAGTAGTATAGGCGGGACTAACAATCAGCCCCAGCATTTT
TRBV28	-	-	TRBJ2-4	CASSLSWNIQYF	TGTGCCAGCAGTTTGTCCTGGAACATTCAGTACTTC
TRBV29-1	-	-	TRBJ2-3	CSVRRPLISSTDTQYF	TGCAGCGTTCGCCGGCCACTAATATCTAGCACAGATACGCAGTATTTT
TRBV5-1	-	few	TRBJ1-2	CASTKGTVKGDYGYTF	TGCGCCAGCACGAAAGGGACCGTGAAGGGAGACTATGGCTACACCTTC
TRBV7-2	-	-	TRBJ2-7	CASSLVSGYEQYF	TGTGCCAGCAGCTTAGTCAGCGGCTACGAGCAGTACTTC
TRBV7-3	-	-	TRBJ2-1	CASSPLTGMTRRNEQFF	TGTGCCAGCAGCCCCCTTACCGGTATGACTAGACGCAATGAGCAGTTCTTC
TRBV5-1	-	-	TRBJ1-2	CASSPRTSAHGYTF	TGCGCCAGCAGCCCTAGGACGAGTGCTCATGGCTACACCTTC
TRBV5-4	TRBD1	-	TRBJ1-3	CASRGTGEGNTIYF	TGTGCCAGCAGGGGGACAGGGGAAGGAAACACCATATATTTT
TRBV5-6	-	-	TRBJ1-5	CASSLGGYSNQPQHF	TGTGCCAGCAGCTTGGGAGGGTATAGCAATCAGCCCCAGCATTTT
TRBV5-1	-	once	TRBJ2-3	CASSKGRNTDTQYF	TGCGCCAGCAGCAAGGGCCGGAACACAGATACGCAGTATTTT
TRBV5-1	-	-	TRBJ1-4	CASSRAVPGEKLFF	TGCGCCAGCAGCAGGGCGGTTCCCGGAGAAAAACTGTTTTTT
TRBV4-1	TRBD1	-	TRBJ1-2	CASSQRTGVYFNGYTF	TGCGCCAGCAGCCAGAGGACAGGGGTATACTTCAATGGCTACACCTTC
TRBV7-9	-	few	TRBJ1-4	CASSLAVPTNEKLFF	TGTGCCAGCAGCTTAGCAGTACCAACTAATGAAAAACTGTTTTTT
TRBV6-6	TRBD1	-	TRBJ1-1	CASSYSGQGTEAFF	TGTGCCAGCAGTTACTCGGGACAGGGAACCGAAGCTTTCTTT
TRBV7-2	-	-	TRBJ2-1	CASSLVKREQFF	TGTGCCAGCAGCTTAGTAAAGCGTGAGCAGTTCTTC
TRBV7-9	-	-	TRBJ1-1	CASSPSFNTEAFF	TGTGCCAGCAGCCCTTCCTTTAACACTGAAGCTTTCTTT
TRBV4-1	TRBD2	-	TRBJ2-1	CASSQQTSLSYNEQFF	TGCGCCAGCAGCCAACAGACTAGCCTGTCCTACAATGAGCAGTTCTTC
TRBV18	-	-	TRBJ1-1	CASSPRFAPGGDFMNTEAFF	TGTGCCAGCTCACCTAGGTTCGCGCCCGGGGGGGATTTCATGAACACTGAAGCTTTCTTT
TRBV9	-	medium-sized	TRBJ2-5	CASSVAAGTAPYF	-
TRBV9	-	few	TRBJ1-2	CASSVGAGALYGYTF	TGTGCCAGCAGCGTAGGGGCAGGGGCCTTATATGGCTACACCTTC
TRBV28	-	-	TRBJ1-5	CASLGVNQPQHF	TGTGCCAGCTTGGGGGTCAATCAGCCCCAGCATTTT
TRBV10-2	-	few	TRBJ1-2	CASSAISLESGYTF	TGCGCCAGCAGTGCTATCTCCCTCGAGTCTGGCTACACCTTC
TRBV5-1	-	-	TRBJ1-3	CASSLGPSSGNTIYF	TGCGCCAGCAGCTTAGGCCCAAGCTCTGGAAACACCATATATTTT
TRBV28	-	-	TRBJ2-1	CASSFLGAGYNEQFF	TGTGCCAGCAGTTTCCTTGGCGCTGGATACAATGAGCAGTTCTTC
TRBV11-2	-	-	TRBJ1-4	CASSPEAGPKLFF	TGTGCCAGCAGCCCTGAAGCGGGCCCAAAACTGTTTTTT
TRBV20-1	-	-	TRBJ2-3	CRGSEGDTQYF	TGCAGGGGATCGGAGGGAGATACGCAGTATTTT
TRBV2	-	-	TRBJ1-4	CASMRAIPSEKLFF	TGTGCCAGCATGAGGGCCATTCCATCCGAAAAACTGTTTTTT
TRBV9	-	-	TRBJ2-7	CASSAGTHYEQYF	TGTGCCAGCAGCGCCGGGACTCACTACGAGCAGTACTTC
TRBV28	-	few	TRBJ2-7	CASSLGGSYEQYF	TGTGCCAGCAGTTTGGGCGGCTCCTACGAGCAGTACTTC
TRBV5-6	-	-	TRBJ1-2	CASSLVPDYGYTF	TGTGCCAGCAGCTTGGTCCCCGACTATGGCTACACCTTC